Each of the 25 T cell receptor beta chains below was sequenced from the same sample in a study of shared clonotypes between healthy human individuals. Sequenced by immunoSEQ multiplex PCR; TCRdb stores in-frame clones only, minus some. The sample consists of about 710,000 clones, approximately 73% of them appearing once. Specimen: memory CD4+ T cells sorted from blood. The subset was: CD45RA-negative fraction. These receptors were taken from a woman under 40 in good health.

As to this clone: The sample carries other DNA sequences with the same CDR3. The J gene is TRBJ2-1, the V gene TRBV28, with D possibly matching TRBD2 (5 bases). Germline V gene data show CDR1 as MDHEN and CDR2 as SYDVKM. The CDR3 sequence is 13 residues long. The V end was cut by 2 bases, the J end by 4 bases, with 6 bases between. DNA for the CDR3: TGTGCCAGCAGTTTAGCGGGTTACAATGAGCAGTTCTTC. Translating it yields CASSLAGYNEQFF. Based on the CDR3 plus reference TRBV28 and TRBJ2-1, the full variable domain is DVKVTQSSRYLVKRTGEKVFLECVQDMDHENMFWYRQDPGLGLRLIYFSYDVKMKEKGDIPEGYSVSREKKERFSLILESASTNQTSMYLCASSLAGYNEQFFGPGTRLTVL.

CDR3 coding DNA: TGTGCCAGCAGAGTAGGGGGAGTCTCCTACGAGCAGTACTTC. This sequence encodes CASRVGGVSYEQYF. V usage is TRBV28 and J usage is TRBJ2-7, with D tentatively TRBD1 (6 bases). Trimming left V 6 bases short and J 0 bases short, with 12 bases between. In germline, CDR1 is MDHEN, CDR2 SYDVKM. The CDR3 loop spans 14 amino acids.

The table lists this clone with a few counts. The chain uses TRBV18 and TRBJ2-3, with 12 bases matching TRBD1. There are 18 residues in the CDR3. The V segment lost 1 base and the J segment 0 bases; nucleotides outside the gene matches: 5. The V gene's germline CDR1 is KGHSH and CDR2 LQKENI. CDR3 in amino acids: CASSPRGQGALSTDTQYF. DNA for the CDR3: TGTGCCAGCTCACCACGGGGACAGGGGGCGCTTAGCACAGATACGCAGTATTTT. The variable domain in full, completed from reference TRBV18 and TRBJ2-3, reads NAGVMQNPRHLVRRRGQEARLRCSPMKGHSHVYWYRQLPEEGLKFMVYLQKENIIDESGMPKERFSAEFPKEGPSILRIQQVVRGDSAAYFCASSPRGQGALSTDTQYFGPGTRLTVL.

The chain employs TRBV19 and TRBJ2-1; D gene uncertain. The CDR3 extends over 9 amino acids. The V gene's germline CDR1 is LNHDA and CDR2 SQIVND (reference sequence). This CDR3 is CAAGPRLFF. CDR3 DNA sequence: TGTGCAGCCGGGCCACGGTTGTTCTTC.

The chain carries TRBV7-9 and TRBJ1-1; D unresolved. Germline CDR1 and CDR2: SEHNR and FQNEAQ (reference sequence). Trimming took 0 bases from V and 3 from J, leaving 5 bases between them. This CDR3 spans 13 amino acids. The CDR3 protein is CASSLAQDTEAFF. The CDR3 bases are TGTGCCAGCAGCTTAGCCCAGGACACTGAAGCTTTCTTT.

The genes are TRBV14 and TRBJ1-2; D unclear. The germline V gene encodes CDR1 SGHDN and CDR2 FVKESK. The V and J ends lost 5 bases and 2 bases respectively, with 15 bases between them. The CDR3 has 15 residues. The CDR3 sequence is CASSTGLYTNYGYTF. The CDR3 DNA reads as TGTGCCAGCAGCACGGGCCTCTATACCAACTATGGCTACACCTTC.

This clone was detected once. The V and J genes are TRBV2 and TRBJ2-1; D is possibly TRBD2 (5 bases). Germline CDR1 SNHLY, CDR2 FYNNEI. CDR3 size: 14 residues. The V and J ends lost 6 bases and 3 bases respectively, with 12 bases between them. CDR3 nucleotides: TGTGCCAGCAGCTTCAGCGGTGACTACAATGAGCAGTTCTTC. It encodes CASSFSGDYNEQFF.

The chain carries TRBV7-2 and TRBJ2-1, with a tentative D call TRBD2 (6 bases). With 2 bases removed from V and 0 bases from J, the gap between germline ends came to 8 bases. Germline lookup yields CDR1 SGHTA and CDR2 FQGNSA. The CDR3 spans 15 residues. The CDR3 region has the DNA TGTGCCAGCAGCTTATCCGGGAGCTCCTACAATGAGCAGTTCTTC. It is translated as CASSLSGSSYNEQFF.

V is TRBV19 and J is TRBJ1-2; the D gene is possibly TRBD1 (6 bases). The V and J ends lost 3 bases and 8 bases respectively, with 13 bases between them. The CDR3 contains 13 residues. CDR1 LNHDA and CDR2 SQIVND come from the germline V gene (reference sequence). The CDR3 DNA follows: TGTGCCAGTAGTATCGGGGGCCAGGGCGGCTACACCTTC. Translation gives CASSIGGQGGYTF.

This clone was recorded a few times. The J gene is TRBJ2-7, the V gene TRBV15; the match to TRBD2 covers 9 bases. The J segment lost 2 bases and the V segment lost 5 bases, leaving 10 bases of the junction unmatched. The V gene's germline CDR1 is LNHNV and CDR2 YYDKDF (reference sequence). The CDR3 totals 16 residues. CDR3 sequence reads: CATSGSVSGSTYEQYF. The DNA of the CDR3 is TGTGCCACCAGCGGGTCGGTTAGCGGGAGTACCTACGAGCAGTACTTC.

The J gene is TRBJ2-7, the V gene TRBV28; the D gene is possibly TRBD1 (5 bases). Germline V gene lookup returns CDR1 MDHEN and CDR2 SYDVKM. V dropped 4 bases and J dropped 7 bases, with 8 bases sitting between them. The CDR3 is made up of 11 amino acids. CDR3 DNA sequence: TGTGCCAGCAGTTCCCACAGGGAGCAGTACTTC. Translated, it gives CASSSHREQYF.

As regards this clone: Distinct nucleotide sequences in the sample also encode this CDR3. J is TRBJ2-7 and V is TRBV2; unclear D gene. The germline V gene encodes CDR1 SNHLY and CDR2 FYNNEI. Deletions cut 5 bases from V and 4 bases from J, with 6 bases between. This CDR3 has 11 residues. The DNA for the CDR3 is TGTGCCAGCAGTCCCAAATACGAGCAGTACTTC. It is translated as CASSPKYEQYF.

The chain recombines TRBV5-1 with TRBJ2-1; 7 nucleotides agree with TRBD2. Trimming at V came to 5 bases and at J to 6 bases, leaving 11 bases not matched to a gene. CDR3 length: 15 amino acids. In germline, CDR1 is SGHRS, CDR2 YFSETQ. The CDR3 sequence: CASSQGLELSNEQFF. The CDR3 DNA sequence: TGCGCCAGCAGTCAAGGACTAGAGCTGTCCAATGAGCAGTTCTTC. The variable domain in full, with the rest retrieved from reference TRBV5-1 and TRBJ2-1, is KAGVTQTPRYLIKTRGQQVTLSCSPISGHRSVSWYQQTPGQGLQFLFEYFSETQRNKGNFPGRFSGRQFSNSRSEMNVSTLELGDSALYLCASSQGLELSNEQFFGPGTRLTVL.

This sequence joins TRBV13 and TRBJ2-5; 9 bases agree with TRBD2. The CDR3 is made up of 14 amino acids. Unmatched junction bases numbered 7, after V lost 7 bases and J lost 4 bases. Germline V lookup: CDR1 PRHDT, CDR2 FYEKMQ (reference sequence). DNA of the CDR3: TGTGCCAGCACTAGCGGGGTAGGGATAGAGACCCAGTACTTC. Its translation is CASTSGVGIETQYF.

The chain couples TRBV5-4 to TRBJ2-5; 10 bases are shared with TRBD2. Germline lookup yields CDR1 SGHNT and CDR2 YYREEE (reference sequence). Trimming cost V 1 base and J 5 bases; bases outside gene matches: 5. The CDR3 spans 15 residues. The CDR3 sequence is CASSLTSGNFETQYF. CDR3 DNA: TGTGCCAGCAGCTTGACTAGCGGGAACTTCGAGACCCAGTACTTC.

This clone has just a few counts. The CDR3 DNA follows: TGTGCCAGCAGACGACAGGGGGCTTCTGAAGCTTTCTTT. Its protein product is CASRRQGASEAFF. The rearrangement links TRBV28 to TRBJ1-1; 10 nucleotides agree with TRBD1. In germline, CDR1 is MDHEN, CDR2 SYDVKM. The CDR3 covers 13 residues. The J segment lost 6 bases and the V segment lost 6 bases, leaving 4 bases of the junction unmatched.

This clone was counted only a few times. The V and J genes are TRBV13 and TRBJ2-1; TRBD2 matches 8 bases. The CDR3 is 15 residues long. V dropped 4 bases and J dropped 9; count of bases not matched to a gene: 11. Germline V gene lookup returns CDR1 PRHDT and CDR2 FYEKMQ (reference sequence). The CDR3: CASSYGTRRRAEQFF. The CDR3 bases are TGTGCCAGCAGCTACGGGACTAGGAGGAGGGCTGAGCAGTTCTTC.

In this sample, this clone turned up a few times. The V call is TRBV19, the J call TRBJ1-5, with no clear D. The CDR3 sequence is 15 residues long. Deletions cut 3 bases from V and 1 base from J, with 10 bases between. Germline V gene data show CDR1 as LNHDA and CDR2 as SQIVND (reference sequence). For the CDR3, the DNA is TGTGCCAGTAGTATTGAACACACGAGCAATCAGCCCCAGCATTTT. Translating gives CASSIEHTSNQPQHF.

This CDR3 is CASSPRGGGNGYTF. The CDR3 region has the DNA TGTGCCAGCAGCCCCCGCGGGGGGGGGAATGGCTACACCTTC. The chain has TRBV7-9 and TRBJ1-2; a weak D match, TRBD1 (5 bases). Germline V gene data show CDR1 as SEHNR and CDR2 as FQNEAQ (reference sequence). The CDR3 is made up of 14 amino acids. V was trimmed by 5 bases and J by 6 bases, leaving 16 bases between them.

The J gene is TRBJ2-7, the V gene TRBV28; D call uncertain. Germline V gene lookup returns CDR1 MDHEN and CDR2 SYDVKM. The CDR3 consists of 12 residues. V gave up 8 bases and J gave up 4 bases, with 12 bases separating them. CDR3 sequence (DNA): TGTGCCAGCGGCCTAACCAAATACGAGCAGTACTTC. Protein sequence: CASGLTKYEQYF.

The chain couples TRBV10-3 to TRBJ2-3, with D perhaps TRBD2 (6 bases). From germline, CDR1 is ENHRY and CDR2 SYGVKD. This CDR3 has 13 residues. The V end lost 7 bases, the J end lost 3 bases, and 11 bases lay between the germline ends. CDR3 nucleotide sequence: TGTGCCATCATGGAGCGGGCGACAGATACGCAGTATTTT. It codes for CAIMERATDTQYF.

The chain is built from TRBV13 and TRBJ1-1; D perhaps matches TRBD1 (6 bases). The V gene's germline CDR1 is PRHDT and CDR2 FYEKMQ (reference sequence). The CDR3 totals 17 residues. Trimming removed 4 bases from V and 1 base from J, with 19 bases in between. The CDR3 here is CASSSPARWTENTEAFF. The CDR3 DNA sequence: TGTGCCAGCAGCTCGCCAGCCCGATGGACAGAGAACACTGAAGCTTTCTTT.

V is TRBV5-1 and J is TRBJ2-7; 7 bases map to TRBD1. V shed 6 bases, J shed 0 bases, and the junction held 6 bases outside the gene matches. CDR3 length: 14 residues. Germline V gene sequence: CDR1 SGHRS, CDR2 YFSETQ. The CDR3 DNA reads TGCGCCAGCACCCGGGACAGAAGCTCCTACGAGCAGTACTTC. Protein sequence: CASTRDRSSYEQYF.

The gene calls are TRBV28 and TRBJ1-1, with unresolved D. Trimming took off 5 bases at V and 3 bases at J, with 7 bases between the two ends. Per the germline V gene, CDR1 is MDHEN and CDR2 is SYDVKM. The CDR3 runs to 12 residues. This CDR3 reads CASSLMYTEAFF. The CDR3 coding sequence is TGTGCCAGCAGTCTGATGTACACTGAAGCTTTCTTT.

The J gene is TRBJ2-3, the V gene TRBV29-1, with 12 bases lining up with TRBD2. The CDR3 spans 15 residues. CDR1 is SQVTM, CDR2 ANQGSEA, per germline. V lost 7 bases and J lost 2; bases outside the gene matches: 7. The DNA for the CDR3 is TGCAGCGGTGTGACTAGCGGGAGCGCCACAGATACGCAGTATTTT. This gives the protein CSGVTSGSATDTQYF.